This section outlines one T cell receptor (beta chain) sequence together with its context. Antigen specificity is unknown. Random hexamers were used to reverse transcribe roughly 0.5 to 1 ug of RNA. TCRdb re-derived calls from the immunoSEQ multiplex PCR reads in MiXCR, one entry per CDR3 protein. The data contain roughly 200,000 distinct CDR3 sequences, approximately 94% of them singletons. The sample is drawn from a study of CD8 T cells in Susac syndrome. General study points: It was acknowledged in the study that the number of individuals who were included in its TCR sequencing and HLA analysis was relatively small.

TCR beta sequencing was performed on blood CD8+ and CD4+ T cells. V gave up 1 base and J gave up 0 bases, with 13 bases separating them. Germline CDR1 KGHSH, CDR2 LQKENI. This CDR3 has 18 residues. This TCR derives from a human donor with multiple sclerosis. V is TRBV18 and J is TRBJ2-6; TRBD1 might be the D (6 bases). The specimen sequenced was CD4+ T cells from PBMCs. Written as DNA, the CDR3 is TGTGCCAGCTCACCACTCCGTCAGGGGAACTCTGGGGCCAACGTCCTGACTTTC. The encoded protein is CASSPLRQGNSGANVLTF.